The source of this T cell receptor beta chain is a study of Tregs in tolerant kidney transplant recipients. Unstimulated Tregs (CD4+CD25+CD127-) and CD4+CD25- non-Tregs were sorted from PBMCs. The germline gives CDR1 SGHAT, CDR2 FQNNGV. CDR3 length: 14 residues. Trimming stripped 3 bases from V and 0 bases from J, with 8 bases between. Some clones are missing from TCRdb's copy, which holds only in-frame ones; the method was immunoSEQ multiplex PCR. The sample holds tens of thousands of clones, 90% to 95% seen once. The receptor was isolated from a human donor in good health. Input material: CD8+ T cells from blood. The chain employs TRBV11-2 and TRBJ2-5; D is possibly TRBD2 (5 bases). CDR3 in DNA: TGTGCCAGCAGCTTCTGGGAGTACCAAGAGACCCAGTACTTC. Translation gives CASSFWEYQETQYF.